This T cell receptor beta chain originates from a study of vaccination effects on CD4 cells after COVID-19 (dated by TCRdb to the early 2020s). Broadly, across the study: The ViraFEST assay stimulated PBMC with viral peptide pools and then used TCR sequencing to identify antigen-specific CD4+ T cell clonotypes by expansion. Participants received two doses of either the BNT162b2 or the mRNA-1273 mRNA SARS-CoV-2 vaccine. Some 2 million PBMC per well were cultured in IMDM with around 5% human AB serum, 10 IU/ml IL-2 and gentamicin, plus 10 ug/ml peptides. SARS-CoV-2 spike-specific CD4+ TCR repertoires were compared before and after mRNA vaccination in COVID-19 convalescent patients and in infection-naive vaccine recipients. Altogether, over 9 COVID-19 convalescent patients and a handful of SARS-CoV-2-naive healthy vaccine recipients made up the full study. Cultures from other donors in the study were sequenced using the Oncomine TCR Beta short-read assay on an Illumina iSeq 100. What the research found in general, with its limitations: Among healthy vaccine recipients, nearly all vaccine-induced clones were SARS-CoV-2 mono-reactive, and only 1 of 255 was cross-reactive with common cold coronaviruses. Both infection-induced and vaccine-induced clones contracted markedly at late post-vaccination timepoints, which is consistent with waning T cell responses. The study was limited by a small number of convalescent patients and lacked early post-infection timepoints.

The library was prepared using the immunoSEQ multiplex PCR assay. DNA from the cultured, isolated CD4+ T cells was subjected to TCR beta CDR3 sequencing. The authors' pipeline ran thus. The analysis removed non-productive TCR sequences, trimmed reads to the CDR3 region, and retained only CDR3s that were 7 or more amino acids long. The MANAFEST web app was used to identify antigen-specific clonotypes by comparing expansion in peptide wells with expansion in reference cultures. To be called positive, a clone needed expansion at FDR<0.05 compared with the reference and with all other wells, an odds ratio greater than 5, and a frequency greater than 0.1% in two replicate wells. Clonotypes significantly expanded in SARS-CoV-2 spike wells and in at least one common cold coronavirus spike condition were defined as cross-reactive. Using the stringdist R package, CDR3 similarity was measured by Levenshtein distance, and unrooted trees were constructed with ape in R 3.6.1. TCRdb took this table from immuneACCESS and kept in-frame rearrangements with V and J called. Such tables lack part of the clones; where checked against another copy, unresolved V genes explain under half of the gap, and the rest is unexplained. V and J calls plus clone size are reproduced from that table; the DNA served to infer D and trimming. The table for this sample lists 70,000 or so clones; approximately 80% of them were counted only once. The ten largest clonotypes hold roughly 2% of the sample.

On this clone itself: No antigen is known for it. No per-base quality is available; no much larger clone lies one base away.

After around ten days of culture, CD4+ T cells were isolated with the EasySep CD4+ T cell isolation kit. None of the healthy vaccine recipients had a prior SARS-CoV-2 infection, which was confirmed by nucleocapsid antibody tests that came back negative both before and after vaccination. Half of the culture medium was replaced with fresh IL-2-containing medium on days 3 and 7. Unless otherwise noted, each peptide stimulation condition was cultured in triplicate wells. PBMC were separated from whole blood using Ficoll-Paque Plus gradient centrifugation and were then either cryopreserved at -140C or used fresh. Genomic DNA was extracted from cultured CD4+ T cells with the QIAamp micro DNA kit. Trimming at the junction amounts to 8 bases on V and 6 bases on J, and the germline ends lie 22 bases apart. Including cysteine and phenylalanine, the CDR3 has 15 amino acids. The entry retains the CDR3 DNA only, 45 bases that are in frame from base 1. CDR1 and CDR2, looked up from the germline V gene, are MDHEN and SYDVKM.

Recombination connected TRBV28 to TRBJ2-5, with the D assignment possibly TRBD1 or TRBD2, given 6 matching bases for each. The source of this sequence is a human donor who received a COVID-19 vaccine. Sequenced material: CD4+ T cells from PBMCs cultured without peptide, taken before COVID-19 vaccination. The CDR3 amino acid sequence is: CASVFGGQGIQTQYF. The DNA is TGTGCCAGCGTATTTGGGGGGCAGGGGATCCAGACCCAGTACTTC.